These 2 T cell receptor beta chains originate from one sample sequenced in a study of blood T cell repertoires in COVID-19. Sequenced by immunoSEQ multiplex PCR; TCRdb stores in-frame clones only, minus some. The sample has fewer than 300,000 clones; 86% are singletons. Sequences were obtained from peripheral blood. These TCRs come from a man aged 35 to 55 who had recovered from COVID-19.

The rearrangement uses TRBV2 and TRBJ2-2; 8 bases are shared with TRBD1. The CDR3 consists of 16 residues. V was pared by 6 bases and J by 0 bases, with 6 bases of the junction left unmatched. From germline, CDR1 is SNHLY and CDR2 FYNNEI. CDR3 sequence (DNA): TGTGCCAGCAGGCCAGACAGGGGCGCGAACACCGGGGAGCTGTTTTTT. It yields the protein CASRPDRGANTGELFF.

The CDR3 nucleotides are TGTGCCTGGAGTGGGGGGGAGCGGACCCCCAGGGGAAACACCATATATTTT. Translating it yields CAWSGGERTPRGNTIYF. The V call is TRBV30, the J call TRBJ1-3; D possibly corresponds to TRBD1 (5 bases). Germline V gives CDR1 GTSNPN, CDR2 SVGIG (reference sequence). V lost 1 base, J lost 4 bases, and 20 bases lay in between. The CDR3 has 17 amino acids.